The clone carrying this T cell receptor beta chain has more than one count but fewer than ten. The target antigen is unknown. Single viable CD3+CD4+CD8-CD45RO+ cells were sorted as the memory CD4+ T cells. After thawing, CD4+ T cells were positively selected. CDR3 length: 16 residues. CDR1 SGHNT and CDR2 YYREEE come from the germline V gene (reference sequence). Trimming removed 6 bases at V and 0 bases at J, with 13 bases between. This sample is part of a study of memory CD4+ T cells and cytomegalovirus serostatus. For the study at large: Healthy Belgian adult donors included roughly nine CMV-positive and 24 CMV-negative people. General study points: Each of approximately 73 CMV-associated TCRbeta sequences occurred in one to five individuals. Suggested: most of the CMV-linked TCR signature lies in CD4+ memory cells.

Clones were read by immunoSEQ multiplex PCR, and TCRdb kept only the in-frame ones, dropping some. The sample lists approximately 52,000 clones; roughly 80% were seen once. This chain connects TRBV5-4 to TRBJ2-6; D remains unclear. This TCR was recovered from an adult in good health and CMV-seronegative. Sequences were obtained from memory CD4+ T cells from blood. CDR3 in amino acids: CASTLRMGSGANVLTF. In nucleotides, the CDR3 is TGTGCCAGCACTCTCCGTATGGGCTCTGGGGCCAACGTCCTGACTTTC. The variable domain in full, completed from reference TRBV5-4 and TRBJ2-6, reads ETGVTQSPTHLIKTRGQQVTLRCSSQSGHNTVSWYQQALGQGPQFIFQYYREEENGRGNFPPRFSGLQFPNYSSELNVNALELDDSALYLCASTLRMGSGANVLTFGAGSRLTVL.